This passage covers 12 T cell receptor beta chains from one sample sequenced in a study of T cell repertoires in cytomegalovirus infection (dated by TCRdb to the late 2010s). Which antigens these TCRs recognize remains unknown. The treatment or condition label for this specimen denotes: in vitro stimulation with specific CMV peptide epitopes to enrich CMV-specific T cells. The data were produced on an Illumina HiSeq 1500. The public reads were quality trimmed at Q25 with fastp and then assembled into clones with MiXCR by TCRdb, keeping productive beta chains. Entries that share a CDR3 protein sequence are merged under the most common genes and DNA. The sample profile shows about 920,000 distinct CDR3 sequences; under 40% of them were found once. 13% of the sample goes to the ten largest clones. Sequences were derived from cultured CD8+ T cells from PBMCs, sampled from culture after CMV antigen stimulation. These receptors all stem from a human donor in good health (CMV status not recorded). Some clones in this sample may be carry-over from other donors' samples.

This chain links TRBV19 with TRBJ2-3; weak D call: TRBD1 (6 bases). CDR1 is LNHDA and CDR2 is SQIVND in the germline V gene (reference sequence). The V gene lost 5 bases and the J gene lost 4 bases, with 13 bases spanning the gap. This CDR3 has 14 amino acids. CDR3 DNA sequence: TGTGCCAGTAGTTCCACAGGGTCCGCAGATACGCAGTATTTT. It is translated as CASSSTGSADTQYF.

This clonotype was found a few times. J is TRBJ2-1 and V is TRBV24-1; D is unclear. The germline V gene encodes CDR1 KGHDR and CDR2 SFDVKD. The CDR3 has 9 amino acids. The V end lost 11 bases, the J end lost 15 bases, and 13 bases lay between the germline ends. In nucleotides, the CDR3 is TGTGCCAGCGACCTGCACCGGTTCTTC. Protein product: CASDLHRFF.

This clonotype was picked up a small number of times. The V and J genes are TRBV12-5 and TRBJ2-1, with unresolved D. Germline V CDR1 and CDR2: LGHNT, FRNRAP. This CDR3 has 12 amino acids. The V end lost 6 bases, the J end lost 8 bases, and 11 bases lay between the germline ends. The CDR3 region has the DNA TGTGCTAGTGGAAAACACGGAGATGAGCAGTTCTTC. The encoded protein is CASGKHGDEQFF.

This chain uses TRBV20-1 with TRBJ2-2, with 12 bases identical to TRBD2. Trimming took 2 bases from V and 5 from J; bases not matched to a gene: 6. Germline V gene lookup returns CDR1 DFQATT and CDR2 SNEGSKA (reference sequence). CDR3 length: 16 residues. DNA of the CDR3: TGCAGTGCTAGACTAGCGGGGGGGTTTCGAACCGGGGAGCTGTTTTTT. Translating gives CSARLAGGFRTGELFF.

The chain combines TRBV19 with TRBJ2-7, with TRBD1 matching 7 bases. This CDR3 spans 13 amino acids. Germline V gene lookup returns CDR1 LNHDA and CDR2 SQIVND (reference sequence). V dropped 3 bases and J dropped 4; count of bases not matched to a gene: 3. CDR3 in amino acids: CASSIGRGYEQYV. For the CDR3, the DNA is TGTGCCAGTAGTATTGGCAGGGGGTACGAGCAGTACGTC.

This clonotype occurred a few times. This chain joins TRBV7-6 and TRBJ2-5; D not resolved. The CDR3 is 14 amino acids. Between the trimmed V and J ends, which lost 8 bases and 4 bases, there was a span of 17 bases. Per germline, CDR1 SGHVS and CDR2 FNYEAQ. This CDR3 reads CASSSLKSRETQYF. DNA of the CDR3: TGTGCCAGCTCAAGTCTTAAGTCACGAGAGACCCAGTACTTC. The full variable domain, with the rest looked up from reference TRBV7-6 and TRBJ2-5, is GAGVSQSPRYKVTKRGQDVALRCDPISGHVSLYWYRQALGQGPEFLTYFNYEAQQDKSGLPNDRFSAERPEGSISTLTIQRTEQRDSAMYRCASSSLKSRETQYFGPGTRLLVL.

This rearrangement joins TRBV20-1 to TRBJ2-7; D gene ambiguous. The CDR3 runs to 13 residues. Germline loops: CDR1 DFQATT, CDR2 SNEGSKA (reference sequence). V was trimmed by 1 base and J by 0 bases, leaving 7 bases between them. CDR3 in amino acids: CSARVSSSYEQYV. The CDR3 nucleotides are TGCAGTGCTAGAGTATCCAGCTCCTACGAGCAGTACGTC.

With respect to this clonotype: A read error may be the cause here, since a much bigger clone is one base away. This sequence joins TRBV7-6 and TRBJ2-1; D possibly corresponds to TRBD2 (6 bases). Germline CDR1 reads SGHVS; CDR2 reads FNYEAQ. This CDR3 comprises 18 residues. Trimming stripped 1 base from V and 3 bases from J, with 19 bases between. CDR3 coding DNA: TGTGCCAGCAGCTTAGAGTGGGGAGACTCGGGGGACTACAATGAGCAGTTCTTC. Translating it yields CASSLEWGDSGDYNEQFF.

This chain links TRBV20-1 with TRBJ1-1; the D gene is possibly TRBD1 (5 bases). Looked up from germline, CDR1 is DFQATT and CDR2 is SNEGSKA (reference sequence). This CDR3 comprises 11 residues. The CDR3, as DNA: TGCTCTTCCGGGGGAATCGCTGAAGCTTTCTTT. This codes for CSSGGIAEAFF.

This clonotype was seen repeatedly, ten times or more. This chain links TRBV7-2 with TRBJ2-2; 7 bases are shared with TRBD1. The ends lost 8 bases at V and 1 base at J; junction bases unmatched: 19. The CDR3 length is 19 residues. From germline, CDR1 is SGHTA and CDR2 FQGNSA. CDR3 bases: TGTGCCAGCTCCACTGGGCAGGGGGTACGTCTAGGGAACACCGGGGAGCTGTTTTTT. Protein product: CASSTGQGVRLGNTGELFF.

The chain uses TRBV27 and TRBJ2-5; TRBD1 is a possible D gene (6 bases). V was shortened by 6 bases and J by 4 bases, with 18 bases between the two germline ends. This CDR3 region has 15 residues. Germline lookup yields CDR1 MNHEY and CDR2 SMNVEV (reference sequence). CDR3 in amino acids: CASSLGAGTLETQYF. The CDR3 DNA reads TGTGCCAGCAGCTTGGGGGCAGGCACTTTAGAGACCCAGTACTTC.

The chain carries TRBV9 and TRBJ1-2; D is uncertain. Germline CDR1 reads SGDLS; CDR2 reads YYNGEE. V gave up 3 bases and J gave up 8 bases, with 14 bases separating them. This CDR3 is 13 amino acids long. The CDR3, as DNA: TGTGCCAGCAGCGAGGTTGGAGGGCGCGGCTACACCTTC. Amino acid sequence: CASSEVGGRGYTF.